The 6 T cell receptor beta chains given below trace back to one sample, sequenced in a study of shared clonotypes between healthy human individuals. The method was immunoSEQ multiplex PCR; TCRdb's version includes in-frame clones alone and lacks a portion of them. The table has more than 850,000 clones, more than 75% seen once. Sequencing used memory CD4+ T cells from PBMCs. Noted subset: CD45RA-negative fraction. Source of these receptors: a man younger than 30 in good health. Some clones in this sample may be carry-over from other donors' samples.

J is TRBJ1-3 and V is TRBV11-2; D is possibly TRBD1 (6 bases). Germline values: CDR1 SGHAT, CDR2 FQNNGV. The length of the CDR3 is 16 residues. The V and J ends lost 5 bases and 0 bases respectively, with 14 bases between them. In nucleotides, the CDR3 is TGTGCCAGCAGCGGATACAGGGACCCCTCTGGAAACACCATATATTTT. Translated: CASSGYRDPSGNTIYF.

Turning to this clone: The sample carries other DNA sequences with the same CDR3. This chain links TRBV7-2 with TRBJ2-7; D is ambiguous. From germline, CDR1 is SGHTA and CDR2 FQGNSA. V shed 5 bases and J shed 0 bases, with 14 bases lying between them. The CDR3 is 15 amino acids. Here the CDR3 reads CASSQDLYSSYEQYF. CDR3 coding DNA: TGTGCCAGCAGCCAAGACCTCTATAGCTCCTACGAGCAGTACTTC.

CDR3 coding DNA: TGTGCCAGTAGTATCGGGAGGGCAGGGGGATATAGCAATCAGCCCCAGCATTTT. As protein: CASSIGRAGGYSNQPQHF. The J gene is TRBJ1-5, the V gene TRBV19; 7 bases map to TRBD1. The CDR3 loop spans 18 amino acids. CDR1 and CDR2 from the germline V gene are LNHDA and SQIVND (reference sequence). The V segment lost 3 bases and the J segment 0 bases; nucleotides outside the gene matches: 11.

The V gene is TRBV11-2, the J gene TRBJ1-2; TRBD1 agrees at 11 bases. The CDR3 covers 16 residues. Germline V CDR1 and CDR2: SGHAT, FQNNGV. J gave up 4 bases and V 2 bases, and 6 bases lay outside the gene matches. CDR3 sequence (DNA): TGTGCCAGCAGCTTATCCGGACAGGGGGCAAGCTATGGCTACACCTTC. Its translation is CASSLSGQGASYGYTF.

Details on this clone: The same CDR3 can be traced to other DNA sequences in this sample. The gene calls are TRBV18 and TRBJ1-1; TRBD1 matches 7 bases. The CDR3 totals 13 residues. Unmatched junction bases numbered 5, after V lost 5 bases and J lost 5 bases. Germline V CDR1 and CDR2: KGHSH, LQKENI. The CDR3 region has the DNA TGTGCCAGCTCAGGACAGGCCAATACTGAAGCTTTCTTT. It yields the protein CASSGQANTEAFF.

The chain recombines TRBV7-2 with TRBJ2-5; 8 bases are a match to TRBD2. This CDR3 region has 15 residues. The junction had 11 bases not matched to a gene; V was cut back by 7 bases and J by 4 bases. Germline CDR1 reads SGHTA; CDR2 reads FQGNSA. CDR3 amino acids: CASTLGGAGGETQYF. In DNA, the CDR3 is TGTGCCAGCACCTTGGGGGGGGCGGGAGGAGAGACCCAGTACTTC.